This T cell receptor (beta chain) appears in the sequencing data of a study of beta chain features in type 1 diabetes. Every donor provided one heparinised blood draw, which averaged about 110 mL. Study-level points and caveats: In comparison with healthy donors, patients had naive, central memory and Treg TCRB repertoires that appeared more similar.

Germline V gene lookup returns CDR1 LNHNV and CDR2 YYDKDF (reference sequence). V dropped 6 bases and J dropped 0 bases, with 8 bases sitting between them. This CDR3 has 13 residues. As to this clone: The target antigen is unknown.

As every portion of the isolated RNA was reverse transcribed, the sequencing read expressed TCRB transcripts. Sequencing used immunoSEQ multiplex PCR; TCRdb keeps in-frame clones, though not all of them. Among 350,000 to 450,000 clones listed, more than 11% were seen once. The material sequenced was naive CD4+ T cells from blood. The receptor was derived from a man aged 30 to 45 in good health. The V call is TRBV15, the J call TRBJ2-5; no clear D. The CDR3 protein is CATSSDYQETQYF. As DNA, the CDR3 is TGTGCCACCAGTTCTGATTACCAAGAGACCCAGTACTTC.